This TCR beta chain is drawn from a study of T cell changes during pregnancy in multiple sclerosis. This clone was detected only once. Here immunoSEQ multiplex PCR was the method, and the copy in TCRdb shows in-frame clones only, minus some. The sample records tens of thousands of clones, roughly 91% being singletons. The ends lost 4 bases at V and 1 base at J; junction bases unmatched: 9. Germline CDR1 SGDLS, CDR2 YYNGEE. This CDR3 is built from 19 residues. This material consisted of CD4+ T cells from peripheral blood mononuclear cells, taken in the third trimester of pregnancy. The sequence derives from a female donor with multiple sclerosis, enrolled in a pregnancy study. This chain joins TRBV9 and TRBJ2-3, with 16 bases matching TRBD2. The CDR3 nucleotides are TGTGCCAGCAGCCCGGTGGGGACTAGCGGGAGGGGGGGCACAGATACGCAGTATTTT. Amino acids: CASSPVGTSGRGGTDTQYF. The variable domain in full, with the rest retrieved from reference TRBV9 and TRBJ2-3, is DSGVTQTPKHLITATGQRVTLRCSPRSGDLSVYWYQQSLDQGLQFLIQYYNGEERAKGNILERFSAQQFPDLHSELNLSSLELGDSALYFCASSPVGTSGRGGTDTQYFGPGTRLTVL.